The T cell receptor (beta chain) described here comes from a study of regulatory T cells in long-lasting Graves disease. Study observations and caveats: With persistent disease, TRBV28, TRBJ1-2 and TRBJ2-5 were the favored segments.

Specified time point: newly diagnosed GD, antithyroid drugs for less than 3 months. There was RNA extracted from PBMCs, and the TCR library was made from it. American Thyroid Association guidelines defined how Graves' disease was diagnosed. EDTA tubes were used for drawing around 9 milliliters of peripheral blood. Germline CDR1 is SNHLY and CDR2 is FYNNEI. V was trimmed by 9 bases and J by 9 bases, leaving 12 bases between them. The CDR3 is 12 residues long. This clonotype occurred many times. The antigen remains undetermined. Building the TCR beta libraries relied on iRepertoire HTBI primers, and CDR3 regions underwent Arm-PCR. TCRdb ran MiXCR on the multiplex PCR reads and lists one entry per CDR3 protein. The repertoire includes roughly 500,000 distinct CDR3 sequences, 12% to 15% of them detected once, and roughly 15% sits in the top ten. Separately, the same data were catalogued under a study of T cells in Graves' hyperthyroidism and ophthalmopathy. This second report adds: Any patient presenting with uncontrolled infection, other autoimmune disease, pregnancy or lactation was left out.

This TCR was sampled from a woman aged 50 to 65 with Graves disease. The chain uses TRBV2 and TRBJ2-6; D tentatively fits TRBD1 or TRBD2 (5 bases each). Here the sequenced sample was peripheral blood mononuclear cells (PBMCs), taken at new diagnosis, from a patient treated with antithyroid drugs. In DNA form, the CDR3 reads TGTGCCAGGTTCCGGGACGGCAACGTCCTGACTTTC. It yields the protein CARFRDGNVLTF.